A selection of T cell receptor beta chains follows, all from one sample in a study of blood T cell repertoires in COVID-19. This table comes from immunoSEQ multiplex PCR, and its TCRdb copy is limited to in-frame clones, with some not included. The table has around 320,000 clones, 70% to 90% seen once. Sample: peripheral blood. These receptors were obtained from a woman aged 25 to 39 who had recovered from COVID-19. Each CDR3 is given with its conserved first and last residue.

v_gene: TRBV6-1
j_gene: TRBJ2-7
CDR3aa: CASSEPLLVLLHEQYF

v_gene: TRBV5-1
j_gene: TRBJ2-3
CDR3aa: CASSLAVDTQYF

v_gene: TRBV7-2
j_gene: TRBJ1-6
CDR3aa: CASSPPGTYNSPLHF

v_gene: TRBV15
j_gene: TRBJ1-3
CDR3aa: CATSRDSATKNTIYF

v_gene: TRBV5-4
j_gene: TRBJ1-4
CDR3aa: CASSFGTDEKLFF

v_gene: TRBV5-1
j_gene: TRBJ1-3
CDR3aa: CASGKAQGFGNTIYF

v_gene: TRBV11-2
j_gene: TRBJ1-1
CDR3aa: CASSPSRTGRTEAFF

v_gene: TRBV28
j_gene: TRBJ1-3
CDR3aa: CASSLGGRNTIYF

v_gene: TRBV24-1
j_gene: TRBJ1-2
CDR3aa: CAIGTDYGYTF

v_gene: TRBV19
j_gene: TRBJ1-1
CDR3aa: CASIGSKGTEAFF

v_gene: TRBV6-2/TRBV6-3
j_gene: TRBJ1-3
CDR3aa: CASSYPGNSGNTIYF

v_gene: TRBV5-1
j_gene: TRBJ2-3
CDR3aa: CASSAWTSGGRTDTQYF

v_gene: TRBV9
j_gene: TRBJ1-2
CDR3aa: CASSVVSGNYGYTF

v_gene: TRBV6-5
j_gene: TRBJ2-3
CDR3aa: CASKGVGTDTQYF

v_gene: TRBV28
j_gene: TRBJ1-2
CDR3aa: CASGGQGPRRGYTF

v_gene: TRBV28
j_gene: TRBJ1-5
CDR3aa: CASSVQDYGQPQHF

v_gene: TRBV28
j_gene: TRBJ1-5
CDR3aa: CATRRQMDQPQHF

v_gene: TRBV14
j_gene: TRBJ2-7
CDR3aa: CASSLLKAGRRQYF

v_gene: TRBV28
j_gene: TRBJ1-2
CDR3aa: CASTRAAGGAYGYTF

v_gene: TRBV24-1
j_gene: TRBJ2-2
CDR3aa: CATSDPPEGAAIGELFF